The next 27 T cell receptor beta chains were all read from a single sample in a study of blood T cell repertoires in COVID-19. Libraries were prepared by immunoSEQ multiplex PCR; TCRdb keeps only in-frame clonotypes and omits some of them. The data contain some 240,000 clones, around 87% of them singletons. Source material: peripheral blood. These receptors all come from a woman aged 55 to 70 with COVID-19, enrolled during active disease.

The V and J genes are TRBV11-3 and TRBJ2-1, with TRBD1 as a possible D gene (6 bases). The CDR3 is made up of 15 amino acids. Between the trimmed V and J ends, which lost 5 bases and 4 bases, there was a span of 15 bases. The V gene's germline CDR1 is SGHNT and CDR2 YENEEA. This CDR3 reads CASSNRDTLYNEQFF. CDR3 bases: TGTGCCAGCAGCAACCGGGACACCCTATACAATGAGCAGTTCTTC. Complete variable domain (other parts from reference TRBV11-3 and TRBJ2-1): EAGVVQSPRYKIIEKKQPVAFWCNPISGHNTLYWYLQNLGQGPELLIRYENEEAVDDSQLPKDRFSAERLKGVDSTLKIQPAELGDSAVYLCASSNRDTLYNEQFFGPGTRLTVL.

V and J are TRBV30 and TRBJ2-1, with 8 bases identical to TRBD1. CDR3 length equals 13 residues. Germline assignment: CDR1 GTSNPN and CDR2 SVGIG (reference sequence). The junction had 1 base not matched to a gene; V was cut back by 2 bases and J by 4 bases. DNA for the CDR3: TGTGCCTGGAGTCGGGACAGGTACAATGAGCAGTTCTTC. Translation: CAWSRDRYNEQFF.

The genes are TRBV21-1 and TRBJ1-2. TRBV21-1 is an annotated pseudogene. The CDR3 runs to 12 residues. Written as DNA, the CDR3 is TGTGCCACTAGGAGGACTTTCAGTGGCTACACCTTC. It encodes CATRRTFSGYTF.

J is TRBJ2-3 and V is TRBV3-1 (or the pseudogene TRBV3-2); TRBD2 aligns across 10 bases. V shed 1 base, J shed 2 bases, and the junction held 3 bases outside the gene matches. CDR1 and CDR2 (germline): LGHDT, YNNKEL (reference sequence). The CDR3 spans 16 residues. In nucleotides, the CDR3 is TGTGCCAGCAGCCAAGGTAGCGGGGGGCTCACAGATACGCAGTATTTT. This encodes CASSQGSGGLTDTQYF.

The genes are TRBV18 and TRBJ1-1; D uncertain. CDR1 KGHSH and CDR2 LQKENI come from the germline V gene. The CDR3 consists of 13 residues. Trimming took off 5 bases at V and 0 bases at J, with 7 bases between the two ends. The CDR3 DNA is TGTGCCAGCTCAGAGGTAATGAACACTGAAGCTTTCTTT. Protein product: CASSEVMNTEAFF. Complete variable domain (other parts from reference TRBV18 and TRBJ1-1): NAGVMQNPRHLVRRRGQEARLRCSPMKGHSHVYWYRQLPEEGLKFMVYLQKENIIDESGMPKERFSAEFPKEGPSILRIQQVVRGDSAAYFCASSEVMNTEAFFGQGTRLTVV.

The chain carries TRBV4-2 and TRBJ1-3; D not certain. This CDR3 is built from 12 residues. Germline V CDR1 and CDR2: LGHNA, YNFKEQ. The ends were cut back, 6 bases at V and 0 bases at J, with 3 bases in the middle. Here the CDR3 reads CASRHSGNTIYF. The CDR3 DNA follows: TGTGCCAGCAGACACTCTGGAAACACCATATATTTT.

The CDR3 DNA sequence: TGTGCCAGCTCACCACGGACAGAAACCTATGGCTACACCTTC. Translated, it gives CASSPRTETYGYTF. The chain has TRBV18 and TRBJ1-2, with D possibly matching TRBD1 (6 bases). V lost 1 base and J 4 bases, leaving 10 bases between the germline ends. The CDR3 is 14 residues long. CDR1 and CDR2 (germline): KGHSH, LQKENI.

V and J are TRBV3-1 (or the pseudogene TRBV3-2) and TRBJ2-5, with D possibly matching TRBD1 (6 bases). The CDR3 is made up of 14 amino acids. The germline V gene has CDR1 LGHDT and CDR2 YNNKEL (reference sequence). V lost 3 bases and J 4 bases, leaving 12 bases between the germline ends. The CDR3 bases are TGTGCCAGCAGCCAGGCCGGGACACGAGAGACCCAGTACTTC. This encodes CASSQAGTRETQYF.

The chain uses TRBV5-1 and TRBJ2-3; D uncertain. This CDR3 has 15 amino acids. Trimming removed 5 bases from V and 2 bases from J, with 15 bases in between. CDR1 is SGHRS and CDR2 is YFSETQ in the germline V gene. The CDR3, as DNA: TGCGCCAGCAGTCTTGTCGAGCTTTCCACAGATACGCAGTATTTT. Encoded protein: CASSLVELSTDTQYF.

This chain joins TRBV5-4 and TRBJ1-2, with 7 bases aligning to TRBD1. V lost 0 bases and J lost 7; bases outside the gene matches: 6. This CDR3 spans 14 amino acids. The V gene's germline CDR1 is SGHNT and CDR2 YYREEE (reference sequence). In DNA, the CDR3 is TGTGCCAGCAGCTTGGTAGGGGGCGAGGGTGGCTACACCTTC. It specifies CASSLVGGEGGYTF.

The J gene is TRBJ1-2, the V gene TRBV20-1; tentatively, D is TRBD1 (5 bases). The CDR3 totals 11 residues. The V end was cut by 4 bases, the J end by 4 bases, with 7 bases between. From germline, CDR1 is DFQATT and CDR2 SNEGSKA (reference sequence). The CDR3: CSATGGYGYTF. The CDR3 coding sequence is TGCAGTGCTACCGGGGGCTATGGCTACACCTTC.

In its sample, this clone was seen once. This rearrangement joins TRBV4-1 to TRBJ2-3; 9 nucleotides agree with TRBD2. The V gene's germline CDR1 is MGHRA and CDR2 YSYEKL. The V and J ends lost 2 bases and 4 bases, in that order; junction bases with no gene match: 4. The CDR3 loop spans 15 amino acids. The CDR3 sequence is CASSQSSGAPDTQYF. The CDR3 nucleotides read TGCGCCAGCAGCCAATCTAGCGGGGCCCCAGATACGCAGTATTTT.

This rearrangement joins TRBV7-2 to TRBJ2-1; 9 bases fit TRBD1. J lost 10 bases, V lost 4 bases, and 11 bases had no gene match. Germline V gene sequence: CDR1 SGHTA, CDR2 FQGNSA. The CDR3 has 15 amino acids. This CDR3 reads CASSSRTGEISEQFF. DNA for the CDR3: TGTGCCAGCAGCTCCCGGACAGGGGAAATTTCGGAGCAGTTCTTC.

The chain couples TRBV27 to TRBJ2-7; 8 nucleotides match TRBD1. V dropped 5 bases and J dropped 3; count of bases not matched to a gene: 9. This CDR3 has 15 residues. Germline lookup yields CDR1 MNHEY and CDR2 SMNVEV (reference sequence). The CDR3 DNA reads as TGTGCCAGCAGTACCCTACCTGGGACAGGCTACGAGCAGTACTTC. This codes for CASSTLPGTGYEQYF.

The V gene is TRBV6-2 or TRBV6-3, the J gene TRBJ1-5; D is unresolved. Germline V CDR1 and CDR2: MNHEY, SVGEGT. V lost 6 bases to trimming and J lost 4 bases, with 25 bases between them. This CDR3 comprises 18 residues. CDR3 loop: CASSLGRTGRGPNQPQHF. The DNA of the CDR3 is TGTGCCAGCAGCTTGGGAAGGACCGGGAGAGGACCAAATCAGCCCCAGCATTTT.

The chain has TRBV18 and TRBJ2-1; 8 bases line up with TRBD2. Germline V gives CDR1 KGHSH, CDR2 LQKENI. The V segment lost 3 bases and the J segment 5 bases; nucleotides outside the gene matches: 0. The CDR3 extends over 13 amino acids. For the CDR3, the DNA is TGTGCCAGCTCACCGGGACTAGACAATGAGCAGTTCTTC. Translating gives CASSPGLDNEQFF.

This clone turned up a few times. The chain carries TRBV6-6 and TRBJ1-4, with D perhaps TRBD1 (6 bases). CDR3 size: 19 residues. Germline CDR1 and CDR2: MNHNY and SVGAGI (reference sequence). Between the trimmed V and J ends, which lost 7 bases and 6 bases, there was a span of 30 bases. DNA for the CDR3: TGTGCCAGCACCTACGGCAGGAAGCGAAAAAACAGGGATGATGAAAAACTGTTTTTT. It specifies CASTYGRKRKNRDDEKLFF.

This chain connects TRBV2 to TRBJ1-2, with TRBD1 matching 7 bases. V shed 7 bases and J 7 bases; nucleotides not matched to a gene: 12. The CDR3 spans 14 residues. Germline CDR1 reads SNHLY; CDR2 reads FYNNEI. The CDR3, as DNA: TGTGCCAGCAATGGAGTAGGGGGCCTGGGTGGCTACACCTTC. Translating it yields CASNGVGGLGGYTF.

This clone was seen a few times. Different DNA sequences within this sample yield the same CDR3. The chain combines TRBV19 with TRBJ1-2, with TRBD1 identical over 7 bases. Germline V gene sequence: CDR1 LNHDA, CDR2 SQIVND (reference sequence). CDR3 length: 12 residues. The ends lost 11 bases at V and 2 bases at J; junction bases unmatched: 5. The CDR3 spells CASRDRNYGYTF. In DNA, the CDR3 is TGTGCCTCACGGGACAGAAACTATGGCTACACCTTC.

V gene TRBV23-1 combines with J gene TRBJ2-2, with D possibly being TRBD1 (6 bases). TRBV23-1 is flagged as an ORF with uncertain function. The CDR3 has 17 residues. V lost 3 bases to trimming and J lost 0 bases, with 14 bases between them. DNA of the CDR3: TGCGCCAGCAGTCAGCCGGACAGAATTTCGAACACCGGGGAGCTGTTTTTT. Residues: CASSQPDRISNTGELFF.

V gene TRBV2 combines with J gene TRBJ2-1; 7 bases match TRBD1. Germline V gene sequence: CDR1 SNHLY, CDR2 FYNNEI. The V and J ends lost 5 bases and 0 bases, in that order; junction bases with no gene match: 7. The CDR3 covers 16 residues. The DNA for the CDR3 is TGTGCCAGCAGTAGGGAGACAGGGAGCTCCTACAATGAGCAGTTCTTC. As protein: CASSRETGSSYNEQFF.

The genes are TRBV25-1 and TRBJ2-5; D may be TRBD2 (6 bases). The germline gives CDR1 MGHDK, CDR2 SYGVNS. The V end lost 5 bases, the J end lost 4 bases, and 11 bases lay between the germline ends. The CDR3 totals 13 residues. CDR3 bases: TGTGCCAGCAGTATTAGCGGCGGAGAGACCCAGTACTTC. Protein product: CASSISGGETQYF.

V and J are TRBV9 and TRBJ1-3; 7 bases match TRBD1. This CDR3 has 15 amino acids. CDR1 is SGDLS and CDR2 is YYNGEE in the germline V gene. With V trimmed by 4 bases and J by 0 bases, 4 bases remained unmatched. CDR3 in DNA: TGTGCCAGCAGCCAGGGGGGCACCTCTGGAAACACCATATATTTT. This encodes CASSQGGTSGNTIYF.

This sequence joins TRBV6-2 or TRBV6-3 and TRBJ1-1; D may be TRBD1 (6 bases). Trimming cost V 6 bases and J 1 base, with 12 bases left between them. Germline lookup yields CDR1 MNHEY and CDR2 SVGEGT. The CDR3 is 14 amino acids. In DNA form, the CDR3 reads TGTGCCAGCAGCAGCCTGGGACAGAACACTGAAGCTTTCTTT. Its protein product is CASSSLGQNTEAFF.

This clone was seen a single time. CDR3 region: CASSTLNRGQGYTF. The DNA of the CDR3 is TGCGCCAGCAGCACCCTTAACAGGGGGCAGGGCTACACCTTC. This chain links TRBV4-3 with TRBJ1-2, with 9 bases identical to TRBD1. J was trimmed by 8 bases and V by 5 bases; bases with no gene match: 9. CDR3 size: 14 residues. Germline V gene data show CDR1 as LGHNA and CDR2 as YSLEER.

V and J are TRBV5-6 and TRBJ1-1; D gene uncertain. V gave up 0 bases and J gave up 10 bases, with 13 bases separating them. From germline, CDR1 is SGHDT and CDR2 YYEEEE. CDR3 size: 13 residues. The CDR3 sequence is CASSLGQRDLAFF. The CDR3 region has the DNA TGTGCCAGCAGCTTGGGGCAGAGGGATCTAGCTTTCTTT.

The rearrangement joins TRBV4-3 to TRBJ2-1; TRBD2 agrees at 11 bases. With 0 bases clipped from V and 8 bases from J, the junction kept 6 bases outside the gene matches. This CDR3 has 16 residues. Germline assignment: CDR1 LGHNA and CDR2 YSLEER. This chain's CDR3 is CASSQDLSGGAYEQFF. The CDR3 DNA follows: TGCGCCAGCAGCCAAGATCTTAGCGGGGGGGCCTATGAGCAGTTCTTC.